Following are 15 T cell receptor beta chains from one sample sequenced in a study of cytomegalovirus exposure and HLA in healthy donors. PCR involved 60 Vbeta and 13 Jbeta primers. Assay: immunoSEQ multiplex PCR; the TCRdb copy retains only in-frame clones and omits some. Among 130,000 or so clones, 75% to 80% were seen once, and the ten largest hold approximately 1.5%. Sequencing was performed on PBMCs. The receptors come from a female donor in good health and CMV-seronegative.

This chain joins TRBV5-4 and TRBJ2-2; TRBD2 agrees at 8 bases. The CDR3 is made up of 16 amino acids. The V gene end was trimmed by 1 base and the J gene end by 5 bases; junction bases not matched to a gene: 7. Germline V lookup: CDR1 SGHNT, CDR2 YYREEE (reference sequence). The CDR3: CASSLQLAGKTGELFF. CDR3 in DNA: TGTGCCAGCAGCTTGCAATTAGCGGGAAAAACCGGGGAGCTGTTTTTT.

The chain couples TRBV12-5 to TRBJ2-3, with D unclear. The germline V gene encodes CDR1 LGHNT and CDR2 FRNRAP. The CDR3 loop spans 13 amino acids. Trimming removed 2 bases from V and 0 bases from J, with 3 bases in between. The CDR3 DNA reads as TGTGCTAGTGGTTTGCCGAGCACAGATACGCAGTATTTT. This translates into CASGLPSTDTQYF.

The chain couples TRBV11-3 to TRBJ2-7; D not certain. The CDR3 loop spans 13 amino acids. From germline, CDR1 is SGHNT and CDR2 YENEEA. V was cut by 1 base and J by 1 base, with 5 bases left in between. This CDR3 is CASSLATSYEQYF. The DNA for the CDR3 is TGTGCCAGCAGCTTAGCTACTTCCTACGAGCAGTACTTC.

This clone was observed once. The V gene is TRBV7-3, the J gene TRBJ2-2; no definite D call. Trimming cost V 3 bases and J 2 bases, with 10 bases left between them. Looked up from germline, CDR1 is SGHTA and CDR2 is FQGTGA. The CDR3 totals 15 residues. The DNA for the CDR3 is TGTGCCAGCAGCTTCGTTGGTAGCAACACCGGGGAGCTGTTTTTT. Translated, it gives CASSFVGSNTGELFF.

V usage is TRBV11-1 and J usage is TRBJ1-6; TRBD1 aligns across 7 bases. The CDR3 sequence is 14 residues long. In germline, CDR1 is SGHAT, CDR2 FQDESV (reference sequence). The junction had 3 bases not matched to a gene; V was cut back by 3 bases and J by 7 bases. The CDR3 DNA follows: TGTGCCAGCAGCTTCACAGGGGTAAATTCACCCCTCCACTTT. It codes for CASSFTGVNSPLHF. Filled out from reference TRBV11-1 and TRBJ1-6, the complete variable domain reads EAEVAQSPRYKITEKSQAVAFWCDPISGHATLYWYRQILGQGPELLVQFQDESVVDDSQLPKDRFSAERLKGVDSTLKIQPAELGDSAMYLCASSFTGVNSPLHFGNGTRLTVT.

The rearrangement joins TRBV4-1 to TRBJ2-5; D is possibly TRBD2 (6 bases). Germline CDR1 reads MGHRA; CDR2 reads YSYEKL. The V end was cut by 0 bases, the J end by 0 bases, with 17 bases between. There are 18 residues in the CDR3. The CDR3 protein is CASSQEREAGIYQETQYF. For the CDR3, the DNA is TGCGCCAGCAGCCAAGAAAGGGAGGCGGGGATATACCAAGAGACCCAGTACTTC.

The gene calls are TRBV5-1 and TRBJ2-1, with D perhaps TRBD2 (6 bases). The CDR3 consists of 15 residues. The V end was cut by 0 bases, the J end by 2 bases, with 9 bases between. Germline CDR1 is SGHRS and CDR2 is YFSETQ. The CDR3 is CASSLETGAYNEQFF. The CDR3 region has the DNA TGCGCCAGCAGCTTGGAAACGGGAGCCTACAATGAGCAGTTCTTC.

V and J are TRBV11-2 and TRBJ1-4, with 7 nucleotides matching TRBD1. V gave up 4 bases and J gave up 0 bases; unmatched junction bases: 8. This CDR3 has 17 residues. Germline loops: CDR1 SGHAT, CDR2 FQNNGV. Written as DNA, the CDR3 is TGTGCCAGCAGCTCCGGGACAGAGATATCAACTAATGAAAAACTGTTTTTT. Translating it yields CASSSGTEISTNEKLFF.

The J gene is TRBJ2-7, the V gene TRBV6-1; 7 nucleotides match TRBD2. Germline CDR1 is MNHNS and CDR2 is SASEGT. This CDR3 has 18 residues. V gave up 2 bases and J gave up 4 bases; unmatched junction bases: 17. CDR3 in DNA: TGTGCCAGCAGTGAATATTTGGGGCGGGGGTCCCGCGAGTACGAGCAGTACTTC. It translates to CASSEYLGRGSREYEQYF.

The chain's CDR3 is CASSPDSGRGLRGQYF. CDR3 bases: TGTGCCAGCTCACCCGATAGCGGGAGAGGATTACGAGGGCAGTACTTC. V is TRBV18 and J is TRBJ2-7; 9 bases line up with TRBD2. The CDR3 is 16 amino acids. Germline CDR1 and CDR2: KGHSH and LQKENI. V was clipped by 3 bases and J by 9 bases; unmatched bases: 15.

The rearrangement uses TRBV5-4 and TRBJ2-2, with D tentatively TRBD1 (6 bases). V lost 7 bases, J lost 1 base, and 8 bases lay in between. Germline CDR1 is SGHNT and CDR2 is YYREEE (reference sequence). The CDR3 length is 13 residues. The CDR3 loop is CASRQENTGELFF. CDR3 sequence (DNA): TGTGCCAGCCGACAGGAGAACACCGGGGAGCTGTTTTTT.

The CDR3 nucleotides read TGTGCCAGCAGCCGGGCAGGGGGCCCTAATGAAAAACTGTTTTTT. Protein product: CASSRAGGPNEKLFF. V is TRBV14 and J is TRBJ1-4; 8 bases match TRBD1. The CDR3 runs 15 residues. Per germline, CDR1 SGHDN and CDR2 FVKESK. The junction had 4 bases not matched to a gene; V was cut back by 4 bases and J by 3 bases.

This rearrangement joins TRBV18 to TRBJ2-1; 9 nucleotides match TRBD1. Germline loops: CDR1 KGHSH, CDR2 LQKENI. The trim removed 2 bases at V and 12 bases at J, leaving 14 bases unmatched. CDR3 size: 16 residues. The CDR3 DNA follows: TGTGCCAGCTCACCAACGGGACAGGGTTATTCGAGCGTGCAGTTCTTC. It is translated as CASSPTGQGYSSVQFF.

This clone was seen more than once but under ten times. The rearrangement uses TRBV5-6 and TRBJ1-2, with 8 bases fitting TRBD1. V lost 2 bases to trimming and J lost 4 bases; unmatched junction nucleotides: 4. This CDR3 region has 14 residues. From germline, CDR1 is SGHDT and CDR2 YYEEEE. CDR3 nucleotide sequence: TGTGCCAGCAGCTTAGAACAGGGGGGCTATGGCTACACCTTC. Translated: CASSLEQGGYGYTF.

The chain joins TRBV30 to TRBJ2-2; D remains ambiguous. CDR1 is GTSNPN, CDR2 SVGIG, per germline (reference sequence). V lost 3 bases to trimming and J lost 0 bases, with 8 bases between them. The CDR3 is 14 residues long. This chain's CDR3 is CAWRLDTNTGELFF. The CDR3 DNA sequence: TGTGCCTGGAGACTTGACACGAACACCGGGGAGCTGTTTTTT. The full variable domain, rest sourced from reference TRBV30 and TRBJ2-2, is SQTIHQWPATLVQPVGSPLSLECTVEGTSNPNLYWYRQAAGRGLQLLFYSVGIGQISSEVPQNLSASRPQDRQFILSSKKLLLSDSGFYLCAWRLDTNTGELFFGEGSRLTVL.